This entry lists 7 T cell receptor beta chains sequenced from one sample in a study of blood T cell repertoires in COVID-19. The assay was immunoSEQ multiplex PCR, and TCRdb's table has in-frame clones only and misses some. The table has roughly 100,000 clones, approximately 89% seen once. Sequenced material: peripheral blood. Receptors originate from a woman of 80 years or more in a cohort sampled during active COVID-19.

In its sample, this clone was seen once. J is TRBJ2-1 and V is TRBV18, with 8 nucleotides matching TRBD2. V lost 6 bases, J lost 13 bases, and 8 bases stayed unmatched. In germline, CDR1 is KGHSH, CDR2 LQKENI. This CDR3 spans 12 amino acids. This chain's CDR3 is CASSPTSDEQFF. CDR3 bases: TGTGCCAGCTCGCCGACTAGCGACGAACAGTTCTTC.

The V and J genes are TRBV12-3 or TRBV12-4 and TRBJ1-2; D uncertain. The CDR3 totals 13 residues. Trimming removed 7 bases from V and 6 bases from J, with 15 bases in between. Here the CDR3 reads CASTFWARDGYTF. CDR3 bases: TGTGCCAGCACCTTCTGGGCCAGAGATGGCTACACCTTC.

The chain couples TRBV5-1 to TRBJ1-4, with 8 bases aligning to TRBD1. V shed 4 bases, J shed 7 bases, and the junction held 6 bases outside the gene matches. The CDR3 is 14 residues long. The V gene's germline CDR1 is SGHRS and CDR2 YFSETQ. Here the CDR3 reads CASSRGQGGEKLFF. The DNA of the CDR3 is TGCGCCAGCAGCAGAGGACAGGGTGGTGAAAAACTGTTTTTT.

The CDR3 DNA reads as TGTGCCAGCAGTTACCGTACTAATGAGCAGTTCTTC. This translates into CASSYRTNEQFF. This sequence joins TRBV6-5 and TRBJ2-1; D is ambiguous. Looked up from germline, CDR1 is MNHEY and CDR2 is SVGAGI. The CDR3 is 12 residues long. V was trimmed by 2 bases and J by 7 bases, leaving 6 bases between them.

The chain has TRBV18 and TRBJ2-6; weak D call: TRBD1 (5 bases). This CDR3 contains 16 residues. V lost 4 bases and J lost 4, with 14 bases in between. CDR1 KGHSH and CDR2 LQKENI come from the germline V gene. The CDR3 nucleotides read TGTGCCAGCTCACTAGAAGCACAGGCCGGGGCCAACGTCCTGACTTTC. This encodes CASSLEAQAGANVLTF.

V is TRBV10-1 and J is TRBJ2-7; 9 bases line up with TRBD1. This CDR3 is built from 13 residues. V was pared by 10 bases and J by 2 bases, with 6 bases of the junction left unmatched. Germline loops: CDR1 WNHNN, CDR2 SYGVQD (reference sequence). CDR3 sequence reads: CATGTGNPYEQYF. DNA of the CDR3: TGCGCCACCGGGACAGGGAACCCCTACGAGCAGTACTTC.

The rearrangement links TRBV11-2 to TRBJ2-5, with 8 bases lining up with TRBD1. The CDR3 is made up of 15 amino acids. Germline CDR1 reads SGHAT; CDR2 reads FQNNGV. Trimming at V came to 5 bases and at J to 5 bases, leaving 10 bases not matched to a gene. Written as DNA, the CDR3 is TGTGCCAGCAGCGCTGGGACAGGCGATTGGGAGACCCAGTACTTC. Translation: CASSAGTGDWETQYF.